This record concerns one T cell receptor (beta chain) sequence. This clone was counted a single time. What this receptor recognizes is not known. Base qualities are not recorded, but no much larger clone differs from it by a single base. The data were taken from a study of blood T cell repertoires in COVID-19 (dated by TCRdb to between 2020 and 2021). Study-level background: Samples covering the acute and convalescent phases of COVID-19 were provided by collaborators in the United States, Italy and Spain. The prospective study material was composed of cDNA or gDNA derived from T cells, B-cell-depleted T cells, or PBMCs. Where available, HLA class I and class II types were obtained from metadata supplied by the sample provider rather than from assay-based typing. The dataset comprised deeply sampled blood TCRbeta repertoires from subjects exposed to, actively infected with, or recovered from COVID-19. The repertoires were released in a freely available public database meant as a resource for research on the immune response to SARS-CoV-2. A de-identified subject ID, COVID-19 status, age in years and sex were almost always included in the sample metadata. Samples were obtained from the ongoing ImmuneRACE study (first 160 participants) and from 950 to 1,500 subjects provided by 6 global collaborators.

Collaborating institutions collected whole blood in K2EDTA tubes following their own protocols. For TCRbeta analysis, collaborators shipped samples as frozen whole blood, isolated PBMCs, or DNA extracted from either of those sample types. Overall study outcomes, separate from this receptor: How much clinical and demographic metadata was included differed by source and by participant, and the metadata was provided uncurated.

TCRbeta CDR3 regions were amplified from genomic DNA using the immunoSEQ Assay, a bias-controlled multiplex PCR. The original methods were these. The number of nucleated cells in each sample was estimated from the amplification of reference gene primers within the assay. To quantify the absolute abundance of each unique TCRbeta CDR3 rearrangement, sequence reads were collapsed and filtered. For each sample, productive Simpson clonality was calculated by taking the square root of Simpson's diversity index across productive rearrangements. The source is immuneACCESS, and TCRdb retained only in-frame sequences with V and J called. Part of the clones is not carried over; for the studies checked, unresolved V genes explain less than half of this, and the remainder is unexplained. V and J calls and clone size are as listed in that table; D and trimming were resolved from the DNA. In this sample the table shows about 46,000 clones, roughly 85% of which occur a single time. Around 16% of the sample is held by the ten biggest clonotypes.

CDR1 and CDR2 are drawn from the germline V gene: SGHTA, FQGNSA. The CDR3 spans 13 residues, from the cysteine through the phenylalanine. Only the CDR3 DNA stays, 39 bases, in frame from base 1. The V and J ends are trimmed by 1 base and 5 bases, leaving 8 bases between them. This TCR was sampled from a human donor in a cohort sampled during active COVID-19. The donor label of this sample is uncertain. The chain uses TRBV7-2 and TRBJ2-5, and possibly TRBD1, on 5 matching bases. Specimen: peripheral blood. The CDR3 amino acid sequence is: CASSLDRKETQYF. The DNA is as follows: TGTGCCAGCAGCTTAGACAGGAAGGAGACCCAGTACTTC.